This TCR beta chain is drawn from a study of CD8+ T cells in alopecia areata. Study-wide results and limits: Resident alphabeta T-cell populations of normal skin are likewise subject to sequencing in scalp samples.

As concerns this clone: Its antigen remains unidentified.

Trimming stripped 2 bases from V and 6 bases from J, with 8 bases between. The germline CDR1 and CDR2 sequences are MNHNS and SASEGT. This CDR3 region has 14 residues. TCR sequencing used cDNA made by reverse transcription of extracted RNA. Clones were read by immunoSEQ multiplex PCR, and TCRdb kept only the in-frame ones, dropping some. The sample comprises more than 150,000 clones, over 50% of which are singletons, and about 14% rests with the top ten. Sequenced here: CD4+ T cells sorted from blood, sampled at week 0. The chain recombines TRBV6-1 with TRBJ1-6; possible D gene TRBD1, 5 bases. The receptor's source is a human donor with alopecia areata. This CDR3 reads CASSERGSNSPLHF. CDR3 nucleotide sequence: TGTGCCAGCAGTGAACGGGGGTCTAATTCACCCCTCCACTTT.